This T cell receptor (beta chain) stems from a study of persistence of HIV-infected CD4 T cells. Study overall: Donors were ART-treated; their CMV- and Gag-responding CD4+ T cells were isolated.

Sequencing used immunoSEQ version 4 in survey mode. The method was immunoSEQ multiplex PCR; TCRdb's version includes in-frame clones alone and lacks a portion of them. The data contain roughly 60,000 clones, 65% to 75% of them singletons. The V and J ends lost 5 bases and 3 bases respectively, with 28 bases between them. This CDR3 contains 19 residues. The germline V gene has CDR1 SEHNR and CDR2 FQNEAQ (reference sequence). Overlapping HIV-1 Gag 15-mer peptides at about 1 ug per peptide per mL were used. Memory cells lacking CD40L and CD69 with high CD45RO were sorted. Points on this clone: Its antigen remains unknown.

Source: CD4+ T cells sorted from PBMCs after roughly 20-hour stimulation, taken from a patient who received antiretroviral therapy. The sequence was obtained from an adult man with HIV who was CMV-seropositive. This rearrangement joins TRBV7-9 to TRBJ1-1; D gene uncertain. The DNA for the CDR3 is TGTGCCAGCAGCCCCATAATTACACGGGTAGGGAATCAGGACACTGAAGCTTTCTTT. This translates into CASSPIITRVGNQDTEAFF.